This T cell receptor beta chain was sequenced in a study of blood T cell repertoires in COVID-19. The CDR3 contains 13 residues. The V gene lost 6 bases and the J gene lost 2 bases, with 7 bases spanning the gap. Germline CDR1 and CDR2: MGHDK and SYGVNS. Here immunoSEQ multiplex PCR was the method, and the copy in TCRdb shows in-frame clones only, minus some. The sample consists of 100,000 or so clones, just over 90% of them appearing once. The receptor's source is a man aged 55 to 69 with acute or convalescent COVID-19. Sequencing input: peripheral blood. V gene TRBV25-1 combines with J gene TRBJ1-4; no clear D gene. This CDR3 is CASRSNTNEKLFF. As DNA, the CDR3 is TGTGCCAGCAGAAGCAACACTAATGAAAAACTGTTTTTT.